The source of this T cell receptor beta chain is a study of T-cell memory formation after mild COVID-19. Study at large: TCR clusters were largely donor specific. Study results and limitations: Clones shrinking from day 15 to 85 showed even CD4/CD8 mixes; later expanders tilted CD4+.

5'RACE with constant-segment primers yielded barcoded, UMI-tagged TCR alpha and TCR beta cDNA libraries. One entry per CDR3 protein, called by TCRdb with MiXCR from the 5' RACE reads. The sample includes around 150,000 distinct CDR3 sequences, approximately 10% of them seen just once. This clonotype was observed a handful of times. The antigen is not known. Trimming removed 2 bases at V and 0 bases at J, with 11 bases between. Germline V gene lookup returns CDR1 SGHTA and CDR2 FQGNSA. CDR3 size: 16 residues. Sequencing used PBMCs or a T cell subset sorted from them (not recorded which). The gene calls are TRBV7-2 and TRBJ1-5; D is uncertain. The receptor was isolated from a man aged 18 to 30 who had mild COVID-19 (a few samples of this study predate the infection). Cell type and time point are not known. For the CDR3, the DNA is TGTGCCAGCAGCTTAAACGTGGCAGCTAGCAATCAGCCCCAGCATTTT. It is translated as CASSLNVAASNQPQHF.